This TCR beta chain was observed in a study of CD8+ T cells in alopecia areata. Whole-study findings and limits: Persistence in scalp and blood during tofacitinib was observed for many expanded lesional clones.

V trimming: 1 base; J trimming: 1 base; junction bases outside the gene matches: 19. The CDR3 extends over 20 amino acids. Germline CDR1 is GTSNPN and CDR2 is SVGIG (reference sequence). Treatment described: oral pan-JAK inhibitor, 5-10 mg twice daily. TCR sequencing used cDNA made by reverse transcription of extracted RNA. Measured with immunoSEQ multiplex PCR; TCRdb has only the in-frame clones, and not every one. The repertoire holds about 140,000 clones, with approximately 85% as singletons. In the case of this clone: The antigen remains unidentified.

This sequence joins TRBV30 and TRBJ1-1; TRBD1 matches at 9 bases. The sequence was collected from a human donor with alopecia areata. Sequenced material: CD8+ T cells sorted from blood, taken at week 4, from a patient treated with tofacitinib. The CDR3 region has the DNA TGTGCCTGGAGTGCCACACCGGGACAGGGTAATTACTGGGAGAACACTGAAGCTTTCTTT. It codes for CAWSATPGQGNYWENTEAFF.